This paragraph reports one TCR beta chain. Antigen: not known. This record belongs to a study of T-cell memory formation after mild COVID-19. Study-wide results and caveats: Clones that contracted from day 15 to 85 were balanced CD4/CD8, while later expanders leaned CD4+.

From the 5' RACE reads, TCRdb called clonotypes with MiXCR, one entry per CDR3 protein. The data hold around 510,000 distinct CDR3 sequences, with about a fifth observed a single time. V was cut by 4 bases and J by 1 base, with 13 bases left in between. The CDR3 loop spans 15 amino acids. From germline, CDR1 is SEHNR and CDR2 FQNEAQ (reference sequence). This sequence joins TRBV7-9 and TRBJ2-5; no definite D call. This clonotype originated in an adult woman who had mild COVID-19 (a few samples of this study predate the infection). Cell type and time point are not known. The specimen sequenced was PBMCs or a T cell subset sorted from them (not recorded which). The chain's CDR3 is CASSSIRTAQETQYF. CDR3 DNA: TGTGCCAGCAGCTCGATTCGGACGGCCCAAGAGACCCAGTACTTC.